Listed here are 5 T cell receptor beta chains from one sample, sequenced in a study of breast tumors, draining lymph nodes, adjacent tissues. TCRdb reanalysed the multiplex PCR reads using MiXCR and keeps one entry per CDR3 protein. The table shows approximately 200,000 distinct CDR3 sequences, with roughly 31% occurring only once. Breast cancer patients provided tissue from their axillary draining lymph nodes. Sequenced sample: axillary lymph node tissue. The origin of the receptors is a female donor with breast cancer. Some clones in this sample may be carry-over from other donors' samples.

This clonotype was detected many times. This clone may be a read error of a much larger clone one base away. The V call is TRBV2, the J call TRBJ2-5, with 10 bases aligning to TRBD1. Germline lookup yields CDR1 SNHLY and CDR2 FYNNEI. CDR3 size: 15 residues. The CDR3 loop reads CASSEDRGFGETQHF. CDR3 in DNA: TGTGCCAGCAGTGAGGACAGGGGGTTCGGAGAGACCCAGCACTTC.

This rearrangement joins TRBV9 to TRBJ2-5; D unresolved. This CDR3 is 13 amino acids long. The V gene's germline CDR1 is SGDLS and CDR2 YYNGEE. Trimming pared 0 bases from V and 3 bases from J, leaving 6 bases between. For the CDR3, the DNA is TGTGCCAGCAGCGTAGGTGGAGAAGAGACCCAGTACTTC. As protein: CASSVGGEETQYF.

The rearrangement links TRBV7-9 to TRBJ1-1; D unresolved. CDR1 is SEHNR and CDR2 is FQNEAQ in the germline V gene (reference sequence). Between the trimmed V and J ends, which lost 1 base and 1 base, there was a span of 4 bases. The CDR3 has 13 residues. The CDR3 reads CASSLVANTEAFF. The CDR3 nucleotides are TGTGCCAGCAGCTTAGTGGCGAACACTGAAGCTTTCTTT.

The chain is built from TRBV19 and TRBJ1-1; D is undetermined. CDR1 and CDR2 from the germline V gene are LNHDA and SQIVND (reference sequence). The V gene lost 10 bases and the J gene lost 5 bases, with 14 bases spanning the gap. This CDR3 is built from 12 residues. The CDR3 DNA sequence: TGTGCCACCAAGGATATGGGGACTGAAGCTTTCTTT. Translated, it gives CATKDMGTEAFF.

This clonotype was recorded at least ten times. V and J are TRBV2 and TRBJ2-7, with 13 bases identical to TRBD2. The CDR3 is made up of 17 amino acids. V dropped 7 bases and J dropped 4; count of bases not matched to a gene: 13. The germline CDR1 and CDR2 sequences are SNHLY and FYNNEI. The CDR3 loop is CASTPGLAGAMTYEQYF. CDR3 coding DNA: TGTGCCAGCACCCCCGGACTAGCGGGGGCGATGACTTACGAGCAGTACTTC.